This TCR beta chain was documented in a study of blood T cell repertoires in COVID-19. Looking at the study overall: Sample material is recorded as cDNA or gDNA derived from T cells, B-cell-depleted T cells, or PBMCs.

TCRdb keeps only in-frame clones here, not all; method: immunoSEQ multiplex PCR. The sample shows roughly 350,000 clones, approximately 90% of them seen only once. CDR3 length: 14 amino acids. Germline CDR1 is KGHDR and CDR2 is SFDVKD. Unmatched junction bases numbered 4, after V lost 2 bases and J lost 8 bases. This clonotype originated in a woman under 30 who had recovered from COVID-19. Sequenced material: peripheral blood. The chain combines TRBV24-1 with TRBJ1-4; TRBD1 aligns across 7 bases. The CDR3 protein is CATSDSGGGEKLFF. The CDR3, as DNA: TGTGCCACCAGTGATTCAGGGGGTGGCGAAAAACTGTTTTTT.